The entry below describes one TCR beta chain. The data stem from a study of shared clonotypes between healthy human individuals. Only in-frame clones appear in the TCRdb table, and some are missing; sequencing was by immunoSEQ multiplex PCR. The sample lists about 2 million clones; about 94% were seen once. The germline CDR1 and CDR2 sequences are SGHVS and FQNEAQ. The CDR3 extends over 16 amino acids. Trimming removed 2 bases from V and 0 bases from J, with 13 bases in between. Terminally differentiated effector memory CD45RA+ cells were excluded by CCR7 positive selection of CD45RO-negative cells. The V and J genes are TRBV7-8 and TRBJ1-2; D uncertain. Sample: naive CD8+ T cells sorted from blood. The receptor's source is a man between 18 and 29 years old in good health. The CDR3 loop is CASSLFNSLANYGYTF. Written as DNA, the CDR3 is TGTGCCAGCAGCTTATTCAACAGCTTAGCTAACTATGGCTACACCTTC.